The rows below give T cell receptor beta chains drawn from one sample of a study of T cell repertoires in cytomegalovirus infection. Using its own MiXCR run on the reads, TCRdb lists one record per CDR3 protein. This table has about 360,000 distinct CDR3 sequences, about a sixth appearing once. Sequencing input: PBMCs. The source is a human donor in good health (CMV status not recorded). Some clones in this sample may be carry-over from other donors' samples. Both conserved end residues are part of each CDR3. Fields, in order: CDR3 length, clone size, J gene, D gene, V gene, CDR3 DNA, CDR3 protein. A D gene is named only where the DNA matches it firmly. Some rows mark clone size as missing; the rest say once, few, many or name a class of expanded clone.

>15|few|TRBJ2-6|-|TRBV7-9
TGTGCCAGCAGCTTAACTGGGTCTGGGGCCAACGTCCTGACTTTC
CASSLTGSGANVLTF
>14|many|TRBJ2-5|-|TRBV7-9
TGTGCCAGCAGCTCCTTCCGGGGAGTGGAGACCCAGTACTTC
CASSSFRGVETQYF
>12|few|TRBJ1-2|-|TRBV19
TGTGCCAGTAGTAGTTGGCAGTACGGCTACACCTTC
CASSSWQYGYTF
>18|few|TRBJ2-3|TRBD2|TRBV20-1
TGCAGTGCTAGTAGTGGTCTAGCGGGAGGCATAAGCACAGATACGCAGTATTTT
CSASSGLAGGISTDTQYF
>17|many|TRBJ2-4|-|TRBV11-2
TGTGCCAGCAGCTTAGATCCGCCCAAGGGGGGGCGGGACATTCAGTACTTC
CASSLDPPKGGRDIQYF
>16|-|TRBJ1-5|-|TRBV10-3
TGTGCCATCAGTGAGTCAAACCCACTGGGCAATCAGCCCCAGCATTTT
CAISESNPLGNQPQHF
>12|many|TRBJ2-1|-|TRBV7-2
TGTGCCAGCACCAATGACTTTGCTGAGCAGTTCTTC
CASTNDFAEQFF
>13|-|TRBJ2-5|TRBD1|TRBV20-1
TGCAGTGCCCCGGGACAGGGAAGTGAGACCCAGTACTTC
CSAPGQGSETQYF
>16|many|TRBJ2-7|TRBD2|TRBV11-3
TGTGCCAGCAGCTTAGATCCGGGACTAGCGAACTACGAGCAGTACTTC
CASSLDPGLANYEQYF
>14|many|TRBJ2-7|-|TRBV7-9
TGTGCCAGCAGCTTATCCGGGACCCTCTACGAGCAGTACTTC
CASSLSGTLYEQYF
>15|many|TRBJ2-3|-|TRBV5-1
TGCGCCAGCAGCCCCCGGCAAACCGTCACAGATACGCAGTATTTT
CASSPRQTVTDTQYF
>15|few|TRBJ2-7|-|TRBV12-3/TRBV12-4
TGTGCCAGCAGTTTGAGGGGCGACTCCCTAAACGAGCAGTACTTC
CASSLRGDSLNEQYF